The clone carrying this TCR beta chain was seen a handful of times. This record comes from a study of T cells after yellow fever vaccination. TCRdb fed the 5' RACE reads into MiXCR, producing one record per CDR3 protein. Of over 110,000 distinct CDR3 sequences in the sample, 7.7% were seen once. This clonotype was obtained from a man aged 25-45 years who received the YFV17D yellow fever vaccine. Sample: CD4+ T cells sorted from PBMCs, taken 5 days after the yellow fever booster vaccination.

The CDR3 DNA reads as TGCAGCGTGAGACAGGGGGGTCCCACCGGGGAGCTGTTTTTT. Its translation: CSVRQGGPTGELFF. The chain links TRBV29-1 to TRBJ2-2, with 9 nucleotides matching TRBD1. Germline-derived CDR1 and CDR2 are SQVTM and ANQGSEA. The CDR3 sequence is 14 residues long. Trimming took 6 bases from V and 4 from J; bases not matched to a gene: 6.